Each of the 29 T cell receptor beta chains below was sequenced from the same sample in a study of blood T cell repertoires in COVID-19. Only in-frame clones appear in the TCRdb table, and some are missing; sequencing was by immunoSEQ multiplex PCR. The sample shows roughly 38,000 clones, more than 75% of them seen only once. Sequencing was performed on peripheral blood. These receptors were taken from a man in his sixties or seventies with active or convalescent COVID-19.

The genes are TRBV6-2 or TRBV6-3 and TRBJ1-3; D remains ambiguous. The CDR3 has 15 amino acids. V was cut by 6 bases and J by 0 bases, with 12 bases left in between. The V gene's germline CDR1 is MNHEY and CDR2 SVGEGT. The CDR3 nucleotides are TGTGCCAGCAGCGCGACCGGGAACTCTGGAAACACCATATATTTT. It encodes CASSATGNSGNTIYF.

The genes are TRBV10-1 and TRBJ2-3; 9 bases agree with TRBD2. The CDR3 has 14 residues. In germline, CDR1 is WNHNN, CDR2 SYGVQD (reference sequence). V was pared by 5 bases and J by 1 base, with 1 base of the junction left unmatched. Here the CDR3 reads CASSPSGGTDTQYF. As DNA, the CDR3 is TGCGCCAGCAGTCCTAGCGGGGGCACAGATACGCAGTATTTT.

This chain connects TRBV2 to TRBJ1-6; tentative D call: TRBD1 (5 bases). V was shortened by 11 bases and J by 0 bases, with 14 bases between the two germline ends. The CDR3 spans 15 residues. The germline gives CDR1 SNHLY, CDR2 FYNNEI. CDR3 in DNA: TGTGCCGAAGGGAAAAGGGGCTCCTATAATTCACCCCTCCACTTT. This codes for CAEGKRGSYNSPLHF.

The gene calls are TRBV7-9 and TRBJ1-1; D ambiguous. The CDR3 is made up of 13 amino acids. Germline-derived CDR1 and CDR2 are SEHNR and FQNEAQ (reference sequence). The V gene lost 7 bases and the J gene lost 1 base, with 10 bases spanning the gap. The CDR3 coding sequence is TGTGCCAGCACCGAGCGGGGGAACACTGAAGCTTTCTTT. Its translation is CASTERGNTEAFF. Combining the CDR3 with reference TRBV7-9 and TRBJ1-1 gives the whole variable domain DTGVSQNPRHKITKRGQNVTFRCDPISEHNRLYWYRQTLGQGPEFLTYFQNEAQLEKSRLLSDRFSAERPKGSFSTLEIQRTEQGDSAMYLCASTERGNTEAFFGQGTRLTVV.

This chain joins TRBV19 and TRBJ1-5; D not resolved. With 2 bases removed from V and 9 bases from J, the gap between germline ends came to 8 bases. The germline V gene has CDR1 LNHDA and CDR2 SQIVND (reference sequence). CDR3 length: 12 residues. The CDR3 DNA reads as TGTGCCAGTAGTATACACGGTCTGCCCCAGCATTTT. It codes for CASSIHGLPQHF.

V gene TRBV5-1 combines with J gene TRBJ2-5, with TRBD2 matching over 9 bases. The CDR3 extends over 16 amino acids. J gave up 0 bases and V 0 bases, and 3 bases lay outside the gene matches. Germline V gene data show CDR1 as SGHRS and CDR2 as YFSETQ. The CDR3 region is CASSLGSGGYQETQYF. The DNA for the CDR3 is TGCGCCAGCAGCTTGGGGAGCGGGGGGTACCAAGAGACCCAGTACTTC.

The gene calls are TRBV2 and TRBJ1-1, with 8 positions matching TRBD1. CDR1 SNHLY and CDR2 FYNNEI come from the germline V gene. The CDR3 runs 14 residues. The ends lost 7 bases at V and 4 bases at J; junction bases unmatched: 8. CDR3 sequence reads: CASTGTGEGTEAFF. The DNA of the CDR3 is TGTGCCAGCACTGGGACAGGAGAAGGCACTGAAGCTTTCTTT.

This clone was counted between two and nine times. The V gene is TRBV29-1, the J gene TRBJ1-1, with no clear D. This CDR3 comprises 12 residues. V was clipped by 5 bases and J by 3 bases, with 10 bases between them. The germline V gene encodes CDR1 SQVTM and CDR2 ANQGSEA. CDR3: CSVIYSDTEAFF. The CDR3 DNA sequence: TGCAGCGTTATCTATAGTGACACTGAAGCTTTCTTT.

This chain joins TRBV30 and TRBJ2-5; 7 bases are a match to TRBD1. Losses at the gene ends were 4 bases for V and 5 bases for J; bases not matched to a gene: 7. This CDR3 is 13 amino acids long. Per the germline V gene, CDR1 is GTSNPN and CDR2 is SVGIG (reference sequence). The CDR3 region is CAWNRGHRETQYF. The DNA of the CDR3 is TGTGCCTGGAACAGGGGCCACCGTGAGACCCAGTACTTC.

This chain uses TRBV30 with TRBJ2-5; tentatively, D is TRBD2 (6 bases). CDR1 is GTSNPN, CDR2 SVGIG, per germline (reference sequence). This CDR3 comprises 13 residues. V dropped 3 bases and J dropped 5 bases, with 13 bases sitting between them. The CDR3 here is CAWRLLGGETQYF. The CDR3 DNA reads TGTGCCTGGAGACTCCTGGGGGGTGAGACCCAGTACTTC.

This clone was detected only once. The CDR3 loop is CASSQEQGVSPLHF. The CDR3 DNA follows: TGTGCCAGCAGCCAAGAGCAGGGGGTTTCACCCCTCCACTTT. V is TRBV3-1 (or the pseudogene TRBV3-2) and J is TRBJ1-6, with 7 bases matching TRBD1. The CDR3 consists of 14 residues. V shed 0 bases, J shed 9 bases, and the junction held 2 bases outside the gene matches. Germline V lookup: CDR1 LGHDT, CDR2 YNNKEL (reference sequence).

The chain uses TRBV11-3 and TRBJ1-1; D gene unclear. Germline CDR1 SGHNT, CDR2 YENEEA. The CDR3 sequence is 15 residues long. The V end lost 0 bases, the J end lost 9 bases, and 17 bases lay between the germline ends. The chain's CDR3 is CASSLDLSQTAKAFF. The CDR3 DNA reads TGTGCCAGCAGCTTAGATCTTAGCCAGACGGCCAAAGCTTTCTTT.

The rearrangement uses TRBV7-6 and TRBJ2-7; the D gene is possibly TRBD1 (6 bases). The CDR3 totals 12 residues. The germline V gene encodes CDR1 SGHVS and CDR2 FNYEAQ. V was trimmed by 4 bases and J by 5 bases, leaving 9 bases between them. The CDR3 region is CASSSRQDEQYF. The CDR3 DNA sequence: TGTGCCAGCAGCTCCCGACAGGACGAGCAGTACTTC.

The V and J genes are TRBV30 and TRBJ1-5; D gene ambiguous. Trimming pared 2 bases from V and 5 bases from J, leaving 10 bases between. The CDR3 covers 13 residues. Germline V gene sequence: CDR1 GTSNPN, CDR2 SVGIG (reference sequence). The CDR3 loop reads CAWSLSVDQPQHF. The CDR3 region has the DNA TGTGCCTGGAGTTTGAGTGTCGATCAGCCCCAGCATTTT.

V and J are TRBV28 and TRBJ1-2; D remains ambiguous. The ends were cut back, 2 bases at V and 2 bases at J, with 6 bases in the middle. Germline lookup yields CDR1 MDHEN and CDR2 SYDVKM. The CDR3 covers 13 residues. This CDR3 is CASSLRGNYGYTF. In DNA form, the CDR3 reads TGTGCCAGCAGTTTACGGGGAAACTATGGCTACACCTTC.

As to this clone: A junction boundary mismatches the germline segment, possibly from a read error. The chain recombines TRBV7-3 with TRBJ2-3; D is unclear. This CDR3 contains 15 residues. Germline-derived CDR1 and CDR2 are SGHTA and FQGTGA. CDR3 in DNA: TGTGCCAGCAGCCTAACCCCTACTAGCACAGATACGCAGTATTTT. It translates to CASSLTPTSTDTQYF.

The gene calls are TRBV10-2 and TRBJ2-1, with D possibly TRBD1 on 6 matching bases. The germline gives CDR1 WSHSY, CDR2 SAAADI. V was trimmed by 6 bases and J by 4 bases, leaving 10 bases between them. The CDR3 length is 13 residues. The CDR3 bases are TGCGCCAGCAGGGAGGACAGATACAATGAGCAGTTCTTC. Translating it yields CASREDRYNEQFF.

In this sample, this clone turned up a few times. The gene calls are TRBV6-4 and TRBJ1-2, with a weak D call TRBD1 (6 bases). From germline, CDR1 is MRHNA and CDR2 SNTAGT. The CDR3 extends over 14 amino acids. V was trimmed by 0 bases and J by 10 bases, leaving 15 bases between them. The CDR3 nucleotides are TGTGCCAGCAGTGACTCAGACAGGCCGTCTCCCTACACCTTC. This encodes CASSDSDRPSPYTF.

The chain recombines TRBV5-1 with TRBJ2-1; maybe TRBD2 (6 bases). Germline V gene sequence: CDR1 SGHRS, CDR2 YFSETQ. The V gene lost 0 bases and the J gene lost 0 bases, with 7 bases spanning the gap. There are 15 residues in the CDR3. The DNA of the CDR3 is TGCGCCAGCAGCTTGGTCGGGGGCTCCTACAATGAGCAGTTCTTC. Translating it yields CASSLVGGSYNEQFF.

This chain joins TRBV29-1 and TRBJ1-5; TRBD1 is a possible D gene (5 bases). V was shortened by 6 bases and J by 7 bases, with 16 bases between the two germline ends. CDR1 is SQVTM and CDR2 is ANQGSEA in the germline V gene. The CDR3 consists of 13 residues. The CDR3 DNA reads as TGCAGCGTGGGTACAGGAGTGGCCCAGCCCCAGCATTTT. Encoded protein: CSVGTGVAQPQHF.

The chain employs TRBV7-9 and TRBJ1-1, with D maybe TRBD1 (6 bases). Germline-derived CDR1 and CDR2 are SEHNR and FQNEAQ (reference sequence). V gave up 3 bases and J gave up 0 bases, with 8 bases separating them. The CDR3 totals 14 residues. The CDR3: CASSFTGLNTEAFF. CDR3 nucleotide sequence: TGTGCCAGCAGCTTCACAGGGTTGAACACTGAAGCTTTCTTT.

The rearrangement joins TRBV6-6 to TRBJ2-7; 8 nucleotides match TRBD1. Germline CDR1 is MNHNY and CDR2 is SVGAGI (reference sequence). The V gene end was trimmed by 2 bases and the J gene end by 7 bases; junction bases not matched to a gene: 10. This CDR3 has 15 amino acids. CDR3 residues: CASSYTDRGKGEQYF. The CDR3 DNA sequence: TGTGCCAGCAGTTACACCGACAGGGGAAAAGGAGAGCAGTACTTC.

The J gene is TRBJ2-2, the V gene TRBV28; the D gene is possibly TRBD1 (5 bases). The CDR3 is 14 residues long. Looked up from germline, CDR1 is MDHEN and CDR2 is SYDVKM. V was cut by 6 bases and J by 0 bases, with 8 bases left in between. CDR3 sequence (DNA): TGTGCCAGCAGAGACAGTCCGAACACCGGGGAGCTGTTTTTT. Its translation is CASRDSPNTGELFF.

The chain carries TRBV19 and TRBJ1-1; D gene ambiguous. V shed 3 bases and J shed 1 base, with 15 bases lying between them. CDR1 LNHDA and CDR2 SQIVND come from the germline V gene (reference sequence). This CDR3 contains 16 residues. CDR3 DNA sequence: TGTGCCAGTAGTATTCTCCCGGGGAAGGGGAACACTGAAGCTTTCTTT. Protein sequence: CASSILPGKGNTEAFF.

This clone appeared once. This sequence joins TRBV28 and TRBJ1-2; TRBD1 aligns across 8 bases. V was clipped by 8 bases and J by 8 bases; unmatched bases: 16. Per germline, CDR1 MDHEN and CDR2 SYDVKM. CDR3 length: 15 residues. The CDR3, as DNA: TGTGCCAGCCTATTTCTCGGACAGGGAGTTTCGGGCTACACCTTC. Translating it yields CASLFLGQGVSGYTF.

CDR3 coding DNA: TGTGCCAGCAGGAGACAGGGAAGGTCTGGAAACACCATATATTTT. This translates into CASRRQGRSGNTIYF. The rearrangement uses TRBV6-5 and TRBJ1-3; 7 positions agree with TRBD1. The CDR3 contains 15 residues. The V gene end was trimmed by 6 bases and the J gene end by 1 base; junction bases not matched to a gene: 6. Germline V lookup: CDR1 MNHEY, CDR2 SVGAGI.

The chain is built from TRBV30 and TRBJ1-1; TRBD1 matches at 7 bases. This CDR3 contains 11 residues. After removal of 0 bases from V and 11 bases from J, the junction contained 3 bases not matched to a gene. The germline gives CDR1 GTSNPN, CDR2 SVGIG (reference sequence). CDR3 DNA sequence: TGTGCCTGGAGTGTCAGGGGGGATGCTTTCTTT. Translation gives CAWSVRGDAFF.

The gene calls are TRBV19 and TRBJ1-3; D is undetermined. CDR3 length: 16 residues. The V end lost 3 bases, the J end lost 2 bases, and 14 bases lay between the germline ends. Looked up from germline, CDR1 is LNHDA and CDR2 is SQIVND (reference sequence). CDR3 bases: TGTGCCAGTAGTATCCCTGGGAGGTTTACTGGAAACACCATATATTTT. Amino acid sequence: CASSIPGRFTGNTIYF.

The chain joins TRBV2 to TRBJ1-2; TRBD1 aligns across 8 bases. Germline V CDR1 and CDR2: SNHLY, FYNNEI. This CDR3 is built from 16 residues. The trim removed 6 bases at V and 6 bases at J, leaving 15 bases unmatched. CDR3 sequence: CASRPGQELFSHGYTF. The DNA for the CDR3 is TGTGCCAGCAGACCGGGACAGGAGCTCTTCAGCCATGGCTACACCTTC. The complete variable domain, with remaining parts taken from reference TRBV2 and TRBJ1-2, reads EPEVTQTPSHQVTQMGQEVILRCVPISNHLYFYWYRQILGQKVEFLVSFYNNEISEKSEIFDDQFSVERPDGSNFTLKIRSTKLEDSAMYFCASRPGQELFSHGYTFGSGTRLTVV.